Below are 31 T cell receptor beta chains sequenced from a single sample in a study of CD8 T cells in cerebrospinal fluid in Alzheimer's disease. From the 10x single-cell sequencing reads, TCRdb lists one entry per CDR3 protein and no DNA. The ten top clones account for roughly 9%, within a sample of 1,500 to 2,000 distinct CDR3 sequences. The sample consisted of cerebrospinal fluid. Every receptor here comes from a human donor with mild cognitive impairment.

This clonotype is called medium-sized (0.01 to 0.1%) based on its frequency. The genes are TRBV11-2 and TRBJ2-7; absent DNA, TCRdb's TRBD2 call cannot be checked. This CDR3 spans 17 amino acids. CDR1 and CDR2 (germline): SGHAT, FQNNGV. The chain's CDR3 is CASRPLGASGRFREQYF.

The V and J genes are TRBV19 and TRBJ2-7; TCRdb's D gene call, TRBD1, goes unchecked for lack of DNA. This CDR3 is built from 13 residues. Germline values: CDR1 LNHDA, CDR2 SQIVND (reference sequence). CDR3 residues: CASSQGEGYEQYF.

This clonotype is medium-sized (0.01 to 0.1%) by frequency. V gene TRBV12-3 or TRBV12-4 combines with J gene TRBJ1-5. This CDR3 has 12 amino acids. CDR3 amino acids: CASSLGSVAQHF.

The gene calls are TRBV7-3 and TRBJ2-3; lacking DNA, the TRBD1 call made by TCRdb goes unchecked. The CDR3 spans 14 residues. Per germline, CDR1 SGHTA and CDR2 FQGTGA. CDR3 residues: CASSSTGFPDTQYF.

The CDR3 reads CASSHRQGDMNTEAFF. This chain joins TRBV4-1 and TRBJ1-1; TCRdb names TRBD1, which stays unverified in the absence of DNA. The CDR3 contains 16 residues. Per the germline V gene, CDR1 is MGHRA and CDR2 is YSYEKL.

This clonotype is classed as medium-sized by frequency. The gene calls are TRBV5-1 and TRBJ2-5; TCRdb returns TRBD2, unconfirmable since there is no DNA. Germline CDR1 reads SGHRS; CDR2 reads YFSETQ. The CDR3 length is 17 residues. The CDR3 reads CASSLVVLGLGKETQYF.

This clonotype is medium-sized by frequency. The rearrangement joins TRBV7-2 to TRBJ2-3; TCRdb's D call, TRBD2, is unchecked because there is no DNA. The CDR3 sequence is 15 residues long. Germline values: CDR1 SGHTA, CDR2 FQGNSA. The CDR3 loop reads CASSLRGSGADTQYF.

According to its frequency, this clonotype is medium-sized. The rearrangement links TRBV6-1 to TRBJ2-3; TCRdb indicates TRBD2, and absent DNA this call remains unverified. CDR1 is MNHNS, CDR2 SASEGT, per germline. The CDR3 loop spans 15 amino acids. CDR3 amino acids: CASSGLAGGRDTQYF.

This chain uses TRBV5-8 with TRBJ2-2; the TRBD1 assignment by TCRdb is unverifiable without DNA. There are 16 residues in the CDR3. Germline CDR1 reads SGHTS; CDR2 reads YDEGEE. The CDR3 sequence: CASSPGTGIMTGELFF.

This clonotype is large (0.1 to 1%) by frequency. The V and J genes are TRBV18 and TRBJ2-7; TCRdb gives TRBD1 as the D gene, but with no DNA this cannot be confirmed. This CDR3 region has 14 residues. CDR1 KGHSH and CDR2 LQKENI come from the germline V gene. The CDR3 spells CASSPSGEGSAQYF.

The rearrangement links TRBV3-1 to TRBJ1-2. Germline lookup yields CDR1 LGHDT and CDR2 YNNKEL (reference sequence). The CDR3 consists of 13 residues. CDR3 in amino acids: CASSQDLVTGYTF.

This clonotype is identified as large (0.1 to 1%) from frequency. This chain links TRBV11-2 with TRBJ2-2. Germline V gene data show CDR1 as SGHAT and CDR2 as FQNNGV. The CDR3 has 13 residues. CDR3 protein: CASRPGSTGELFF.

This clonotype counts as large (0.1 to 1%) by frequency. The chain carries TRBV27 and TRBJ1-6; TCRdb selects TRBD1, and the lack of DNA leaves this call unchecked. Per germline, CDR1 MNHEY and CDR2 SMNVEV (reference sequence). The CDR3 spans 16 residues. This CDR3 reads CASSIRQGGENSPLHF.

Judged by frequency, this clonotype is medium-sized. CDR3 residues: CSATLHQGETQYF. The J gene is TRBJ2-5, the V gene TRBV20-1; TCRdb returns TRBD1, unconfirmable since there is no DNA. CDR1 is DFQATT and CDR2 is SNEGSKA in the germline V gene (reference sequence). The CDR3 spans 13 residues.

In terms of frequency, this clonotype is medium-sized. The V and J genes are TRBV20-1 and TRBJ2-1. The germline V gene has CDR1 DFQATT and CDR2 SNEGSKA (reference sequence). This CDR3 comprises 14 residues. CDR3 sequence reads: CSATGGGTYNEQFF.

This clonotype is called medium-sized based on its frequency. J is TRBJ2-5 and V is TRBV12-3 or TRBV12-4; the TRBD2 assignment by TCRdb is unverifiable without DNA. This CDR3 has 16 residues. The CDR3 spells CASSRGLAGTQETQYF.

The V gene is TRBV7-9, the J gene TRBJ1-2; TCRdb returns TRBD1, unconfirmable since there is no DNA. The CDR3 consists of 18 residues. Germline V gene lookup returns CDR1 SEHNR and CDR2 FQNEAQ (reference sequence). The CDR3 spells CASSSLSSLGQGAFGYTF.

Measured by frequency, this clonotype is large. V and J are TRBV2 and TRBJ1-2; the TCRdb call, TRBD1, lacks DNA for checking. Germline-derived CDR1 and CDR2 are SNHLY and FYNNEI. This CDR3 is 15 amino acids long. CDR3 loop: CASFAETGAGYGYTF.

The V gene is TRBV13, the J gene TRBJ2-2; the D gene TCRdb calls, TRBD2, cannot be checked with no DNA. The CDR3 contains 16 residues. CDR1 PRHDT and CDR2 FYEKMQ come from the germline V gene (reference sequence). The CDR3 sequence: CASRHRLAGERGELFF.

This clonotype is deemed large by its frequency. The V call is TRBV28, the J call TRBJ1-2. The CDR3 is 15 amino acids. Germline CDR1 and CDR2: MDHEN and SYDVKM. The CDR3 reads CASSLLGSYNYGYTF.

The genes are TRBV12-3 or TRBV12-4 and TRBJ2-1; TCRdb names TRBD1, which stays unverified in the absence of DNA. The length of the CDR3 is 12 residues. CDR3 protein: CASSRPTAEQFF.

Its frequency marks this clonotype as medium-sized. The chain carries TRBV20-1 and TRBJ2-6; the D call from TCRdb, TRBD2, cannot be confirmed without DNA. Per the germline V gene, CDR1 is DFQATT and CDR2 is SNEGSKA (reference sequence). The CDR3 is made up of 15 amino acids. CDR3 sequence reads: CSAPGLLSGANVLTF.

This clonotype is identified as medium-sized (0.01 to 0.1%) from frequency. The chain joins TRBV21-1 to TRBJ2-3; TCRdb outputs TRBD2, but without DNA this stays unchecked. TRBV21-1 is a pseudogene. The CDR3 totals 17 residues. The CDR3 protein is CASSKMVAGGPSDTQYF.

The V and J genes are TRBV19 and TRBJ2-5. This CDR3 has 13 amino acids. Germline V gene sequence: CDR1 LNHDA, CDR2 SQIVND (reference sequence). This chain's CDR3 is CASSIIRQETQYF.

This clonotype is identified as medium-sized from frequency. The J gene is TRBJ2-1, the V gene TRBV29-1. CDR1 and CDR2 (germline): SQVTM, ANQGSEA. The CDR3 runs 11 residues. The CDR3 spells CSVVGVDEQFF.

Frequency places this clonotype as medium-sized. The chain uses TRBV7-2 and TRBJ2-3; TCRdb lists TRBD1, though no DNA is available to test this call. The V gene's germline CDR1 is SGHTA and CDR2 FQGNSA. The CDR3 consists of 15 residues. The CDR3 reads CASSLSPGFTDTQYF.

The CDR3 spells CSTTTGVNQPQHF. The chain has TRBV20-1 and TRBJ1-5; TCRdb outputs TRBD1, but without DNA this stays unchecked. Looked up from germline, CDR1 is DFQATT and CDR2 is SNEGSKA (reference sequence). This CDR3 has 13 residues.

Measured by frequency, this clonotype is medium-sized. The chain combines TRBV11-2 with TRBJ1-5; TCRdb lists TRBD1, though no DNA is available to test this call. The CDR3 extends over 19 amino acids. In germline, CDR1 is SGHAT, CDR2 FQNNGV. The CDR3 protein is CASSRQPRPRDRGTQPQHF.

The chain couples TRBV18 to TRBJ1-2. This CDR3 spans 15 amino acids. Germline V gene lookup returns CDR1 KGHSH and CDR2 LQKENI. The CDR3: CASSPPGGMVYGYTF.

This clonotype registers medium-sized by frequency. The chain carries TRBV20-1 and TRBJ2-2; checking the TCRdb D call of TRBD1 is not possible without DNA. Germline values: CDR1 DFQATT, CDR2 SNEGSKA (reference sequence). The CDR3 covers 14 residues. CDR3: CSARLDSNTGELFF.

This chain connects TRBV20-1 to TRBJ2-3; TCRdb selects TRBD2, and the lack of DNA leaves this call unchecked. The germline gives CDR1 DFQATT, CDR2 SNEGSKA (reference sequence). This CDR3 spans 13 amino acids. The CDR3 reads CSASSSGPDTQYF.